This T cell receptor beta chain was identified in a study of radiotherapy plus CTLA-4 blockade in lung cancer. Across the study: Among all patients, 18% showed objective responses, while roughly 28% had disease control.

Overall study results and limits: Reportedly, early blood T cell clone dynamics best predicted response, with interferon-beta. Among blood TCR repertoires after radiotherapy plus ipilimumab, tumor-derived clones expanded.

About this clone: Its specificity is unknown.

Data came from immunoSEQ multiplex PCR; TCRdb stores just in-frame clones and leaves some out. The sample has about 57,000 clones, less than 85% seen once. Germline CDR1 is SGHTA and CDR2 is FQGNSA. This CDR3 region has 17 residues. V lost 5 bases, J lost 7 bases, and 21 bases lay in between. Sequences were derived from peripheral blood, sampled from a patient treated with radiotherapy plus ipilimumab. The rearrangement joins TRBV7-2 to TRBJ1-6; D not certain. The TCR originated in a human donor with non-small cell lung cancer who had a complete response to radiotherapy plus ipilimumab. CDR3 sequence: CASSPSPVRRRNSPLHF. The CDR3 DNA reads TGTGCCAGCAGCCCCAGCCCGGTCAGGCGACGGAATTCACCCCTCCACTTT.